The 12 T cell receptor beta chains below come from one sample, sequenced in a study of molecular identifiers for immune sequencing clone quantification. One entry per CDR3 protein, called by TCRdb with MiXCR from the PCR reads. The sample contains about 640,000 distinct CDR3 sequences, about 20% of which appear only once. Source material: naive CD8+ T cells from blood, with Jurkat cell RNA spiked in. Subset: FACS-sorted CD8+CD4-CCR7+CD45RA+ naive T cells. The receptors derive from a human donor in good health. Some libraries in this study had Jurkat cell RNA spiked in.

This clonotype was counted ten times or more. The rearrangement joins TRBV16 to TRBJ1-5, with 10 bases lining up with TRBD1. J was trimmed by 5 bases and V by 4 bases; bases with no gene match: 8. Germline V gene lookup returns CDR1 KGHSY and CDR2 FQNENV. The CDR3 covers 16 residues. The CDR3 sequence: CASSPWTGGIDQPQHF. The CDR3 region has the DNA TGTGCCAGCAGCCCCTGGACAGGGGGGATAGATCAGCCCCAGCATTTT. Supplemented by reference TRBV16 and TRBJ1-5, the full variable domain reads GEEVAQTPKHLVRGEGQKAKLYCAPIKGHSYVFWYQQVLKNEFKFLISFQNENVFDETGMPKERFSAKCLPNSPCSLEIQATKLEDSAVYFCASSPWTGGIDQPQHFGDGTRLSIL.

The table lists this clonotype with many counts. The genes are TRBV19 and TRBJ2-7; 8 nucleotides line up with TRBD2. CDR1 LNHDA and CDR2 SQIVND come from the germline V gene (reference sequence). The CDR3 totals 14 residues. Losses at the gene ends were 4 bases for V and 0 bases for J; bases not matched to a gene: 2. The CDR3 loop reads CASSSGGPSYEQYF. CDR3 sequence (DNA): TGTGCCAGTAGTAGCGGGGGGCCCTCCTACGAGCAGTACTTC.

This clonotype has at least ten counts. V gene TRBV4-1 combines with J gene TRBJ2-2; 8 positions agree with TRBD1. This CDR3 is 16 amino acids long. The J segment lost 1 base and the V segment lost 4 bases, leaving 5 bases of the junction unmatched. Germline loops: CDR1 MGHRA, CDR2 YSYEKL. In DNA form, the CDR3 reads TGCGCCAGCAGCCCTCCGGACAGGGTGAACACCGGGGAGCTGTTTTTT. Translation: CASSPPDRVNTGELFF.

Regarding this clonotype: A read error is likely, as this CDR3 ends without the conserved phenylalanine or tryptophan. The chain couples TRBV4-1 to TRBJ2-7; a weak D match, TRBD2 (5 bases). The CDR3 loop spans 12 amino acids. CDR1 is MGHRA, CDR2 YSYEKL, per germline. Trimming removed 1 base at V and 6 bases at J, with 7 bases between. In DNA form, the CDR3 reads TGCGCCAGCAGCCAAGTACGGGGCGAGCAGTACTCC. This codes for CASSQVRGEQYS.

This clonotype was found many times. The chain joins TRBV25-1 to TRBJ1-5; weak D call: TRBD1 (5 bases). This CDR3 is built from 15 residues. Between the trimmed V and J ends, which lost 3 bases and 7 bases, there was a span of 16 bases. Germline V CDR1 and CDR2: MGHDK, SYGVNS. The CDR3 loop reads CASSERQGPWQPQHF. CDR3 DNA sequence: TGTGCCAGCAGTGAGAGGCAGGGTCCGTGGCAGCCCCAGCATTTT.

This clonotype was counted ten times or more. The chain links TRBV6-5 to TRBJ2-7; D unresolved. The CDR3 has 11 amino acids. V was cut by 2 bases and J by 5 bases, with 4 bases left in between. Germline assignment: CDR1 MNHEY and CDR2 SVGAGI. The CDR3 sequence: CASSYRDEQYF. The CDR3 DNA follows: TGTGCCAGCAGTTACAGAGACGAGCAGTACTTC.

There are many counts of this clonotype. The chain uses TRBV7-6 and TRBJ2-4, with D perhaps TRBD2 (6 bases). Per the germline V gene, CDR1 is SGHVS and CDR2 is FNYEAQ. The CDR3 is 15 residues long. The germline V and J ends were trimmed by 5 bases and 4 bases, with 15 bases remaining between them. CDR3 residues: CASSDDRDSKNIQYF. The CDR3 DNA reads as TGTGCCAGCAGCGACGACCGGGACTCTAAAAACATTCAGTACTTC.

This clonotype was picked up a small number of times. The chain couples TRBV4-3 to TRBJ2-1; 11 bases line up with TRBD2. Germline CDR1 LGHNA, CDR2 YSLEER. This CDR3 is built from 18 residues. V gave up 2 bases and J gave up 1 base; unmatched junction bases: 7. CDR3 bases: TGCGCCAGCAGCCAACTAGCGGGGGGCCTATATTCCTACAATGAGCAGTTCTTC. Its translation is CASSQLAGGLYSYNEQFF.

Concerning this clonotype itself: The junction differs from germline at one of its ends, possibly a read error. This rearrangement joins TRBV12-3 or TRBV12-4 to TRBJ2-1, with 10 bases that match TRBD2. The CDR3 is 18 residues long. The CDR3 is CASSLDSPGLASYNERFF. For the CDR3, the DNA is TGTGCCAGCAGTCTGGACAGTCCGGGACTAGCGTCTTACAATGAGCGGTTCTTC.

This clonotype was seen ten or more times. The chain links TRBV5-1 to TRBJ2-5; 7 bases match TRBD1. The CDR3 is 14 residues long. CDR1 is SGHRS, CDR2 YFSETQ, per germline. After removal of 3 bases from V and 2 bases from J, the junction contained 4 bases not matched to a gene. CDR3 sequence reads: CASSYSGQQETQYF. For the CDR3, the DNA is TGCGCCAGCAGCTACTCGGGACAGCAAGAGACCCAGTACTTC. Looking up the rest from reference TRBV5-1 and TRBJ2-5 gives the full variable domain: KAGVTQTPRYLIKTRGQQVTLSCSPISGHRSVSWYQQTPGQGLQFLFEYFSETQRNKGNFPGRFSGRQFSNSRSEMNVSTLELGDSALYLCASSYSGQQETQYFGPGTRLLVL.

This clonotype was seen ten or more times. The chain employs TRBV4-3 and TRBJ2-1; possibly TRBD1 for D (5 bases). Germline V lookup: CDR1 LGHNA, CDR2 YSLEER. The CDR3 is made up of 17 amino acids. Trimming took off 0 bases at V and 8 bases at J, with 20 bases between the two ends. In DNA, the CDR3 is TGCGCCAGCAGCCAAGAAGTCGCAGGGCCCACTCCAGATGAGCAGTTCTTC. Translation: CASSQEVAGPTPDEQFF.

This chain uses TRBV27 with TRBJ2-3, with D possibly being TRBD1 or TRBD2 (5 bases each). This CDR3 spans 14 amino acids. Trimming pared 5 bases from V and 2 bases from J, leaving 11 bases between. The germline V gene has CDR1 MNHEY and CDR2 SMNVEV (reference sequence). Written as DNA, the CDR3 is TGTGCCAGCAGTAACGGGGCCCTCACAGATACGCAGTATTTT. Encoded protein: CASSNGALTDTQYF.